The 17 T cell receptor beta chains below come from one sample, sequenced in a study of blood T cell repertoires in COVID-19. Produced via immunoSEQ multiplex PCR; TCRdb's table is partial and in-frame only. The sample includes around 180,000 clones, about 85% of them seen just once. The sample comprised peripheral blood. These TCRs come from a man between 70 and 80 years old with active or convalescent COVID-19.

This sequence joins TRBV7-2 and TRBJ1-1; D not certain. This CDR3 is built from 14 residues. The germline V gene encodes CDR1 SGHTA and CDR2 FQGNSA. The ends were cut back, 2 bases at V and 2 bases at J, with 9 bases in the middle. The CDR3 spells CASSLNMGNTEAFF. The CDR3 region has the DNA TGTGCCAGCAGCTTAAATATGGGCAACACTGAAGCTTTCTTT.

The chain is built from TRBV24-1 and TRBJ1-4; the D is unclear. Deletions cut 0 bases from V and 8 bases from J, with 6 bases between. This CDR3 spans 13 amino acids. CDR1 is KGHDR and CDR2 is SFDVKD in the germline V gene. The CDR3 DNA reads as TGTGCCACCAGTGATTTGGAGGGAGAAAAACTGTTTTTT. It encodes CATSDLEGEKLFF.

This rearrangement joins TRBV3-1 (or the pseudogene TRBV3-2) to TRBJ2-7; no reliable D call. The V gene lost 4 bases and the J gene lost 3 bases, with 13 bases spanning the gap. The CDR3 totals 14 residues. Germline values: CDR1 LGHDT, CDR2 YNNKEL (reference sequence). The CDR3 region is CASSPLPRGYEQYF. CDR3 nucleotides: TGTGCCAGCAGCCCACTCCCCAGAGGCTACGAGCAGTACTTC.

The chain employs TRBV29-1 and TRBJ1-3, with TRBD1 matching over 10 bases. Trimming cost V 7 bases and J 6 bases; bases outside gene matches: 12. The CDR3 runs to 15 residues. Germline V lookup: CDR1 SQVTM, CDR2 ANQGSEA. The CDR3 protein is CSARVYGTGENTIYF. In nucleotides, the CDR3 is TGCAGCGCCCGCGTATACGGGACAGGGGAAAACACCATATATTTT.

This clone occurred once. J is TRBJ2-1 and V is TRBV6-5, with 14 bases matching TRBD2. The CDR3 is made up of 15 amino acids. Trimming took 7 bases from V and 9 from J; bases not matched to a gene: 8. Germline V gene data show CDR1 as MNHEY and CDR2 as SVGAGI. CDR3 region: CASNAPGTSGGEQFF. CDR3 coding DNA: TGTGCCAGCAATGCACCTGGGACTAGCGGGGGTGAGCAGTTCTTC.

The genes are TRBV29-1 and TRBJ1-1; D might be TRBD1 (5 bases). The V end lost 4 bases, the J end lost 5 bases, and 11 bases lay between the germline ends. This CDR3 comprises 12 residues. Germline V gene lookup returns CDR1 SQVTM and CDR2 ANQGSEA. The chain's CDR3 is CSVGGVGTEAFF. CDR3 in DNA: TGCAGCGTTGGGGGGGTCGGGACTGAAGCTTTCTTT.

The CDR3 sequence is CAISERQGFQPQHF. Written as DNA, the CDR3 is TGTGCCATCAGTGAGCGACAGGGATTTCAGCCCCAGCATTTT. The chain recombines TRBV10-3 with TRBJ1-5; 7 bases line up with TRBD1. The CDR3 contains 14 residues. Trimming cost V 2 bases and J 6 bases; bases outside gene matches: 4. Germline V gene lookup returns CDR1 ENHRY and CDR2 SYGVKD.

The genes are TRBV29-1 and TRBJ2-1; 9 positions agree with TRBD2. The CDR3 spans 14 residues. Trimming cost V 7 bases and J 1 base; bases outside gene matches: 5. CDR1 SQVTM and CDR2 ANQGSEA come from the germline V gene. The CDR3 DNA reads as TGCAGCGCCCGGCTAGCGGGATCCTACAATGAGCAGTTCTTC. Translated, it gives CSARLAGSYNEQFF.

The chain employs TRBV3-1 (or the pseudogene TRBV3-2) and TRBJ1-5; maybe TRBD1 (6 bases). Germline CDR1 is LGHDT and CDR2 is YNNKEL (reference sequence). The CDR3 is 15 amino acids. The V and J ends lost 1 base and 6 bases respectively, with 13 bases between them. CDR3 in DNA: TGTGCCAGCAGCCAAGGAACACAGGGTTGTCAGCCCCAGCATTTT. The encoded protein is CASSQGTQGCQPQHF.

The V and J genes are TRBV28 and TRBJ2-1; 10 bases are a match to TRBD2. The CDR3 covers 19 residues. After removal of 3 bases from V and 8 bases from J, the junction contained 19 bases not matched to a gene. The V gene's germline CDR1 is MDHEN and CDR2 SYDVKM. In nucleotides, the CDR3 is TGTGCCAGCAGTTTCCCCCGCCAGTCCCCTAGCGGGAGTTTCGATGAGCAGTTCTTC. Translation gives CASSFPRQSPSGSFDEQFF.

The chain employs TRBV28 and TRBJ2-3; 8 nucleotides line up with TRBD2. The CDR3 sequence is 16 residues long. The V and J ends lost 8 bases and 0 bases, in that order; junction bases with no gene match: 10. Germline lookup yields CDR1 MDHEN and CDR2 SYDVKM. The CDR3 nucleotides read TGTGCCAGCTTCGACGGACGGGGGGGTAGCACAGATACGCAGTATTTT. This sequence encodes CASFDGRGGSTDTQYF.

This chain joins TRBV19 and TRBJ2-5; 11 nucleotides agree with TRBD2. CDR1 and CDR2 from the germline V gene are LNHDA and SQIVND (reference sequence). The J segment lost 2 bases and the V segment lost 3 bases, leaving 2 bases of the junction unmatched. CDR3 length: 15 residues. CDR3 DNA: TGTGCCAGTAGTATGTCTAGCGGGGGGCAAGAGACCCAGTACTTC. Its protein product is CASSMSSGGQETQYF. Filled out from reference TRBV19 and TRBJ2-5, the complete variable domain reads DGGITQSPKYLFRKEGQNVTLSCEQNLNHDAMYWYRQDPGQGLRLIYYSQIVNDFQKGDIAEGYSVSREKKESFPLTVTSAQKNPTAFYLCASSMSSGGQETQYFGPGTRLLVL.

This clone was seen once. This chain links TRBV24-1 with TRBJ2-7; no clear D gene. Deletions cut 4 bases from V and 3 bases from J, with 12 bases between. Germline V CDR1 and CDR2: KGHDR, SFDVKD. The CDR3 loop spans 14 amino acids. The chain's CDR3 is CATSDWAKNYEQYF. The CDR3 DNA reads as TGTGCCACCAGTGACTGGGCCAAAAACTACGAGCAGTACTTC.

This clone has only one observation. The chain's CDR3 is CASSIRRGNKQAFF. The CDR3 DNA is TGTGCCAGTAGTATAAGAAGGGGAAACAAGCAAGCTTTCTTT. This sequence joins TRBV19 and TRBJ1-1, with D perhaps TRBD1 (5 bases). The germline gives CDR1 LNHDA, CDR2 SQIVND (reference sequence). Trimming left V 2 bases short and J 9 bases short, with 16 bases between. This CDR3 is built from 14 residues.

V gene TRBV18 combines with J gene TRBJ2-2; maybe TRBD2 (5 bases). Per the germline V gene, CDR1 is KGHSH and CDR2 is LQKENI. V was cut by 1 base and J by 5 bases, with 8 bases left in between. The CDR3 has 14 amino acids. Here the CDR3 DNA reads TGTGCCAGCTCACCACAAGGAGGTACCGGGGAGCTGTTTTTT. Translated: CASSPQGGTGELFF.

The CDR3 loop reads CASSTPGLAASTDTQYF. The CDR3 nucleotides read TGTGCCAGTAGTACCCCGGGACTAGCAGCTAGCACAGATACGCAGTATTTT. The rearrangement joins TRBV19 to TRBJ2-3; 9 nucleotides agree with TRBD2. Germline CDR1 reads LNHDA; CDR2 reads SQIVND (reference sequence). V was pared by 4 bases and J by 0 bases, with 8 bases of the junction left unmatched. This CDR3 contains 17 residues.

The rearrangement links TRBV7-2 to TRBJ2-7; 8 bases match TRBD1. The CDR3 extends over 14 amino acids. CDR1 SGHTA and CDR2 FQGNSA come from the germline V gene. V was pared by 3 bases and J by 4 bases, with 5 bases of the junction left unmatched. The CDR3 region is CASSFSDRGYEQYF. CDR3 bases: TGTGCCAGCAGCTTCAGCGACAGGGGTTACGAGCAGTACTTC. Variable domain in full (rest from reference TRBV7-2 and TRBJ2-7): GAGVSQSPSNKVTEKGKDVELRCDPISGHTALYWYRQSLGQGLEFLIYFQGNSAPDKSGLPSDRFSAERTGGSVSTLTIQRTQQEDSAVYLCASSFSDRGYEQYFGPGTRLTVT.